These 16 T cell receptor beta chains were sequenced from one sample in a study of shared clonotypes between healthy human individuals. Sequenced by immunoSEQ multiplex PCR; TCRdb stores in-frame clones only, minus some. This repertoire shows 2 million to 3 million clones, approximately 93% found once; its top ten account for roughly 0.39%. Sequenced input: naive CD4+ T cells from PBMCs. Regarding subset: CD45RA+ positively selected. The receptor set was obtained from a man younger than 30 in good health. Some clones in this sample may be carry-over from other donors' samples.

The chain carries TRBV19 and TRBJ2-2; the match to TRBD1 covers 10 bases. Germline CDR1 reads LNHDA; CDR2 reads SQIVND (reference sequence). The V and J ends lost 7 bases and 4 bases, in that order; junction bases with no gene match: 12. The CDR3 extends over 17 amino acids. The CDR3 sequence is CASTQTRDRGSTGELFF. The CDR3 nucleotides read TGTGCCAGTACTCAAACCCGGGACAGGGGAAGCACCGGGGAGCTGTTTTTT.

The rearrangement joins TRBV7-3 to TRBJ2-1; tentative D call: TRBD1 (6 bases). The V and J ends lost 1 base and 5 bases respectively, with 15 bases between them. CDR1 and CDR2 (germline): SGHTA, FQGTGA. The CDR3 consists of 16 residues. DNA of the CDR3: TGTGCCAGCAGCTTAATGCCACGGGCAGGGGACAATGAGCAGTTCTTC. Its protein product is CASSLMPRAGDNEQFF.

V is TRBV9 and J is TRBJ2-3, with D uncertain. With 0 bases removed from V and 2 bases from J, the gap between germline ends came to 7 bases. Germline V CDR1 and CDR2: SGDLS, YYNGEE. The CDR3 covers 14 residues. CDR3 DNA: TGTGCCAGCAGCGTAGTCCCTACCACAGATACGCAGTATTTT. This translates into CASSVVPTTDTQYF.

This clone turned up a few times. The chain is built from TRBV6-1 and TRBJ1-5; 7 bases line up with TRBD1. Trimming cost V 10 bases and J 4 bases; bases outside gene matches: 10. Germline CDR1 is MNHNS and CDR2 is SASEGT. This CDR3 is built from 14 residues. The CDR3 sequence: CATRQGFDNQPQHF. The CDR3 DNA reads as TGTGCCACCAGACAGGGTTTTGATAATCAGCCCCAGCATTTT.

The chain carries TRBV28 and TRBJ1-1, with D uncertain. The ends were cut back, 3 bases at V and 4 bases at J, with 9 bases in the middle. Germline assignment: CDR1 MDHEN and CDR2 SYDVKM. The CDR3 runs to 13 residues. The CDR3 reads CASSLVTATEAFF. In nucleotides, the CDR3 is TGTGCCAGCAGTTTGGTGACGGCCACTGAAGCTTTCTTT.

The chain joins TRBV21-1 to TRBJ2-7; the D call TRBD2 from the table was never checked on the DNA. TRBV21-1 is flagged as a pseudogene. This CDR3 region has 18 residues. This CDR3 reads CASSKKTTSGSNTYEQYF. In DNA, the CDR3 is TGTGCCAGCAGCAAAAAGACGACTAGCGGATCGAACACCTACGAGCAGTACTTC.

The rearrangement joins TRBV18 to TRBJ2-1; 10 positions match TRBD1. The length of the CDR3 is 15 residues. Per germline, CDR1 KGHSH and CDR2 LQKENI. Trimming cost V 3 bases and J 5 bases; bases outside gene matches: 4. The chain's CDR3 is CASSPRTGGDNEQFF. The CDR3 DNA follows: TGTGCCAGCTCACCCCGGACAGGGGGGGACAATGAGCAGTTCTTC.

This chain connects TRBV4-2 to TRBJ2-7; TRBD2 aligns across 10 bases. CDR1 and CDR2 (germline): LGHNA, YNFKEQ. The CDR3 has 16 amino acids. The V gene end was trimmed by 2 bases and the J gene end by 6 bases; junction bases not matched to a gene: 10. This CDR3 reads CASSQRSSGSRSEQYF. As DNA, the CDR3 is TGTGCCAGCAGCCAACGGTCTAGCGGGAGTAGGAGCGAGCAGTACTTC.

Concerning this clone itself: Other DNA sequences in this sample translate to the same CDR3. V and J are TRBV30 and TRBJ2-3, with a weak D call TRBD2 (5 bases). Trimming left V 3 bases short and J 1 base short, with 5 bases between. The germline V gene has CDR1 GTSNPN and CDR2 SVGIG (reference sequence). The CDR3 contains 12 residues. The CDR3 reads CAWSGGTDTQYF. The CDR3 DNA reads TGTGCCTGGAGCGGGGGCACAGATACGCAGTATTTT.

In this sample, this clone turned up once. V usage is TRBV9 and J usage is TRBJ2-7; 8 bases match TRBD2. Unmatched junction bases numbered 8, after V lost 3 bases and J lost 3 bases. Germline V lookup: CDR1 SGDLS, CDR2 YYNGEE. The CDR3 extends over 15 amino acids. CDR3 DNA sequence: TGTGCCAGCAGCGAGAGAGGGACTAGTTTCTACGAGCAGTACTTC. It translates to CASSERGTSFYEQYF. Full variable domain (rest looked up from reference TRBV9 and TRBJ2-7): DSGVTQTPKHLITATGQRVTLRCSPRSGDLSVYWYQQSLDQGLQFLIQYYNGEERAKGNILERFSAQQFPDLHSELNLSSLELGDSALYFCASSERGTSFYEQYFGPGTRLTVT.

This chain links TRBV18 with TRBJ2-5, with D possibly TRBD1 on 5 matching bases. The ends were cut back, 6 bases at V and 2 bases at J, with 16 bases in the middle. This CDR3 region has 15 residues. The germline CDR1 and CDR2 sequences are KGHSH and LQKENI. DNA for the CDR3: TGTGCCAGCTCCACAGGAACGACCTCTCAAGAGACCCAGTACTTC. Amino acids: CASSTGTTSQETQYF.

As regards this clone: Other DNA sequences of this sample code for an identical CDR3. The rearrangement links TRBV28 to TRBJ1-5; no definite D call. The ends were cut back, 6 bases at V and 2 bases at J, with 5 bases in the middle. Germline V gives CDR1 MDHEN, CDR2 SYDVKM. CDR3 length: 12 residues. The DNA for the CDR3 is TGTGCCAGCAGCTGGGGCAATCAGCCCCAGCATTTT. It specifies CASSWGNQPQHF.

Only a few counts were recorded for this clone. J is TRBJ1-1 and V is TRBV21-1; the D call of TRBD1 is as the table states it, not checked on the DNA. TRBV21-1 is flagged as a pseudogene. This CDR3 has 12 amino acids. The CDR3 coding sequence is TGTGCCAGCAAAACAGGGAACACTGAAGCTTTCTTT. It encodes CASKTGNTEAFF.

The CDR3 protein is CASSSGTTSEQYF. In DNA, the CDR3 is TGTGCCAGCAGCTCGGGGACGACGTCCGAGCAGTACTTC. The chain carries TRBV7-6 and TRBJ2-7; possibly TRBD1 or TRBD2 for D (5 bases each). V shed 4 bases and J shed 6 bases, with 13 bases lying between them. Germline V gene lookup returns CDR1 SGHVS and CDR2 FNYEAQ. CDR3 length: 13 amino acids.

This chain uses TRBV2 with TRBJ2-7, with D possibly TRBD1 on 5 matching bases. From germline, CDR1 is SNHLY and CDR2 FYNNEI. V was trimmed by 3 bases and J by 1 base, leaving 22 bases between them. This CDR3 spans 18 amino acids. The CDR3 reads CASSDPGSRFGESYEQYF. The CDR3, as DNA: TGTGCCAGCAGTGACCCAGGGTCGCGTTTCGGTGAGTCCTACGAGCAGTACTTC.

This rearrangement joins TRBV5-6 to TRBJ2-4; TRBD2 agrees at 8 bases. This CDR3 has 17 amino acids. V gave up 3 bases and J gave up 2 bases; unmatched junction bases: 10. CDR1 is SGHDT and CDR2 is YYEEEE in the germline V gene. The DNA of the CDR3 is TGTGCCAGCAGCTCGCTTCGGACTAGCTTAACCAAAAACATTCAGTACTTC. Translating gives CASSSLRTSLTKNIQYF.